These 29 T cell receptor beta chains were all obtained from the same sample, sequenced in a study of identical twins (dated by TCRdb to 2015 to 2016). Library generation was performed with 5' RACE. The reads were generated on an Illumina HiSeq 2000. TCRdb ran its own pipeline on the public reads, namely fastp trimming at Q25 and MiXCR clone calling, and kept in-frame beta chains. Identical CDR3 protein sequences are pooled into one entry, listed with their most common genes and DNA. For this sample the table gives approximately 550,000 distinct CDR3 sequences, of which about a fifth were detected only once. The biggest ten clones account for approximately 0.49% of the sample. These records were also assigned to another study, of yellow fever vaccine responses in identical twins.

Sequencing input: CD4+ T cells sorted from blood. The receptors derive from a woman under 30 in good health.

V is TRBV2 and J is TRBJ2-1; D call uncertain. V gave up 7 bases and J gave up 2 bases, with 12 bases separating them. The CDR3 extends over 14 amino acids. CDR1 is SNHLY and CDR2 is FYNNEI in the germline V gene. In DNA, the CDR3 is TGTGCCAGCAAACGCGGACCCGCCTACAATGAGCAGTTCTTC. It encodes CASKRGPAYNEQFF.

This rearrangement joins TRBV7-9 to TRBJ2-1, with D possibly being TRBD1 (6 bases). The CDR3 length is 15 residues. Germline V gene sequence: CDR1 SEHNR, CDR2 FQNEAQ (reference sequence). Deletions cut 5 bases from V and 8 bases from J, with 19 bases between. CDR3 sequence: CASSRVGGIWHEQFF. The CDR3, as DNA: TGTGCCAGCAGCAGAGTAGGGGGAATTTGGCATGAGCAGTTCTTC.

The J gene is TRBJ2-1, the V gene TRBV3-1; 7 bases line up with TRBD1. Germline V CDR1 and CDR2: LGHDT, YNNKEL (reference sequence). Losses at the gene ends were 0 bases for V and 4 bases for J; bases not matched to a gene: 3. The CDR3 has 15 amino acids. CDR3 region: CASSQDRTGYNEQFF. The CDR3 coding sequence is TGTGCCAGCAGCCAAGATAGGACAGGATACAATGAGCAGTTCTTC.

This clonotype was seen at least ten times. The genes are TRBV20-1 and TRBJ2-2; TRBD2 matches 7 bases. The length of the CDR3 is 14 residues. J was trimmed by 2 bases and V by 6 bases; bases with no gene match: 6. Germline lookup yields CDR1 DFQATT and CDR2 SNEGSKA (reference sequence). CDR3 sequence: CSAPGLPNTGELFF. In DNA, the CDR3 is TGCAGTGCGCCGGGACTACCAAACACCGGGGAGCTGTTTTTT.

The chain links TRBV12-3 or TRBV12-4 to TRBJ2-4; D call uncertain. V lost 3 bases and J lost 1, with 10 bases in between. CDR3 length equals 15 residues. CDR3 residues: CASSLASPAKNIQYF. The CDR3 bases are TGTGCCAGCAGTTTGGCCTCACCTGCCAAAAACATTCAGTACTTC.

This clonotype came up many times. Its ends do not fully match the called genes, so a read error is possible. V and J are TRBV5-1 and TRBJ2-2; D ambiguous. Germline-derived CDR1 and CDR2 are SGHRS and YFSETQ. This CDR3 spans 13 amino acids. As DNA, the CDR3 is TGTGCCAGCAGCTTAGTGGGGACCGGGGAGCTGTTTTTT. Amino acids: CASSLVGTGELFF.

The chain recombines TRBV10-3 with TRBJ2-1; 8 nucleotides line up with TRBD2. This CDR3 is 15 amino acids long. Germline V gene data show CDR1 as ENHRY and CDR2 as SYGVKD. Trimming removed 10 bases from V and 10 bases from J; junction bases left unmatched: 18. CDR3 in DNA: TGTGCCAGACCACTAGCGCGGGGGGCCCCAGGGGAGCAGTTCTTC. Its protein product is CARPLARGAPGEQFF.

The chain joins TRBV12-3 or TRBV12-4 to TRBJ2-2, with D possibly matching TRBD1 (6 bases). This CDR3 contains 17 residues. V was pared by 5 bases and J by 6 bases, with 22 bases between. This CDR3 is CASSRDVDRPSAGELFF. CDR3 nucleotides: TGTGCCAGCAGTCGAGATGTCGACAGGCCGAGCGCCGGGGAGCTGTTTTTT.

This clonotype was counted between two and nine times. This chain joins TRBV9 and TRBJ2-7, with D possibly called TRBD1 or TRBD2 (5 bases each). Germline assignment: CDR1 SGDLS and CDR2 YYNGEE. The CDR3 has 13 amino acids. Trimming removed 4 bases from V and 7 bases from J, with 15 bases in between. The CDR3 here is CASSQGGLREQYF. The CDR3 DNA is TGTGCCAGCAGCCAGGGCGGGCTGAGGGAGCAGTACTTC.

The chain employs TRBV6-1 and TRBJ1-1, with 7 bases that match TRBD1. The length of the CDR3 is 15 residues. V shed 6 bases, J shed 4 bases, and the junction held 11 bases outside the gene matches. Germline lookup yields CDR1 MNHNS and CDR2 SASEGT. The CDR3 region is CASRRGRGVITEAFF. DNA for the CDR3: TGTGCCAGCAGGCGGGGCAGGGGGGTAATCACTGAAGCTTTCTTT.

This clonotype turned up a few times. The chain couples TRBV4-2 to TRBJ2-7; the match to TRBD1 covers 9 bases. Looked up from germline, CDR1 is LGHNA and CDR2 is YNFKEQ. Unmatched junction bases numbered 1, after V lost 1 base and J lost 3 bases. CDR3 length equals 14 residues. The DNA for the CDR3 is TGTGCCAGCAGCCAAGGACAGGGGGACTACGAGCAGTACGTC. This gives the protein CASSQGQGDYEQYV.

This clonotype was detected a few times. The chain recombines TRBV5-1 with TRBJ2-1; no clear D gene. Between the trimmed V and J ends, which lost 2 bases and 5 bases, there was a span of 11 bases. Per the germline V gene, CDR1 is SGHRS and CDR2 is YFSETQ. The CDR3 spans 14 residues. The CDR3 DNA is TGCGCCAGCAGCTTAGGGCAGGTTAACAATGAGCAGTTCTTC. Its translation is CASSLGQVNNEQFF.

Only one count was recorded for this clonotype. The rearrangement joins TRBV5-1 to TRBJ2-2; 9 bases fit TRBD1. V was clipped by 2 bases and J by 2 bases; unmatched bases: 4. The V gene's germline CDR1 is SGHRS and CDR2 YFSETQ. This CDR3 is built from 16 residues. In nucleotides, the CDR3 is TGCGCCAGCAGCTTCCCGGGACAGGGAAACACCGGGGAGCTGTTTTTT. Its protein is CASSFPGQGNTGELFF.

Here the CDR3 DNA reads TGTGCCAGCAGCCCCGGGACAGGGCTACGGTCACCCCTCCACTTT. Protein: CASSPGTGLRSPLHF. This sequence joins TRBV6-1 and TRBJ1-6, with TRBD1 matching over 9 bases. Germline-derived CDR1 and CDR2 are MNHNS and SASEGT. V lost 6 bases to trimming and J lost 10 bases; unmatched junction nucleotides: 10. The CDR3 totals 15 residues.

This chain links TRBV20-1 with TRBJ2-3; D ambiguous. Germline V gene sequence: CDR1 DFQATT, CDR2 SNEGSKA (reference sequence). The CDR3 covers 13 residues. For the CDR3, the DNA is TGCAGCAATGGAGCAGGCCCCACAGATACGCAGTATTTT. As protein: CSNGAGPTDTQYF.

The chain recombines TRBV9 with TRBJ2-4; a weak D match, TRBD2 (7 bases). This CDR3 is 17 amino acids long. The germline V gene encodes CDR1 SGDLS and CDR2 YYNGEE. V was shortened by 0 bases and J by 1 base, with 14 bases between the two germline ends. CDR3 loop: CASSVESGGAAKNIQYF. The CDR3 coding sequence is TGTGCCAGCAGCGTAGAGTCGGGGGGCGCTGCCAAAAACATTCAGTACTTC. Looking up the rest from reference TRBV9 and TRBJ2-4 gives the full variable domain: DSGVTQTPKHLITATGQRVTLRCSPRSGDLSVYWYQQSLDQGLQFLIQYYNGEERAKGNILERFSAQQFPDLHSELNLSSLELGDSALYFCASSVESGGAAKNIQYFGAGTRLSVL.

The V call is TRBV28, the J call TRBJ2-3; TRBD2 agrees at 10 bases. In germline, CDR1 is MDHEN, CDR2 SYDVKM. The CDR3 runs to 16 residues. V lost 6 bases and J lost 1; bases outside the gene matches: 7. The CDR3 nucleotides are TGTGCCAGCAGCCGCCTCGGGACTAGCGGCACAGATACGCAGTATTTT. Protein product: CASSRLGTSGTDTQYF. Complete variable domain (other parts from reference TRBV28 and TRBJ2-3): DVKVTQSSRYLVKRTGEKVFLECVQDMDHENMFWYRQDPGLGLRLIYFSYDVKMKEKGDIPEGYSVSREKKERFSLILESASTNQTSMYLCASSRLGTSGTDTQYFGPGTRLTVL.

This clonotype was seen only a few times. The J gene is TRBJ2-2, the V gene TRBV12-3 or TRBV12-4; 8 positions agree with TRBD2. V gave up 8 bases and J gave up 0 bases; unmatched junction bases: 2. CDR3 length: 14 amino acids. The CDR3 nucleotides read TGTGCCAGCGGGGGACTAGCGAACACCGGGGAGCTGTTTTTT. Residues: CASGGLANTGELFF.

This clonotype has more than one count but fewer than ten. V is TRBV7-9 and J is TRBJ2-1, with 12 bases matching TRBD1. The CDR3 has 15 residues. J lost 10 bases, V lost 2 bases, and 6 bases had no gene match. In germline, CDR1 is SEHNR, CDR2 FQNEAQ (reference sequence). DNA of the CDR3: TGTGCCAGCAGCTTATTGGGGACAGGGGGCTGGGAGCAGTTCTTC. It yields the protein CASSLLGTGGWEQFF.

The chain joins TRBV29-1 to TRBJ2-1; D is perhaps TRBD1 (6 bases). The ends were cut back, 6 bases at V and 13 bases at J, with 13 bases in the middle. Germline CDR1 reads SQVTM; CDR2 reads ANQGSEA. The CDR3 totals 10 residues. This CDR3 reads CSVGALDQFF. The CDR3, as DNA: TGCAGCGTGGGGGCACTAGACCAGTTCTTC.

The chain uses TRBV6-1 and TRBJ1-1; 7 bases agree with TRBD1. The CDR3 totals 11 residues. V was clipped by 11 bases and J by 2 bases; unmatched bases: 2. Germline V gives CDR1 MNHNS, CDR2 SASEGT. In DNA, the CDR3 is TGTGCCGGACAGGTTAACACTGAAGCTTTCTTT. The encoded protein is CAGQVNTEAFF.

This chain uses TRBV28 with TRBJ2-5; the match to TRBD1 covers 10 bases. V gave up 8 bases and J gave up 7 bases; unmatched junction bases: 16. Per the germline V gene, CDR1 is MDHEN and CDR2 is SYDVKM. This CDR3 contains 16 residues. The CDR3 sequence: CASEKPGQGRRGTQYF. As DNA, the CDR3 is TGTGCCAGCGAAAAACCGGGACAGGGGCGGCGGGGGACCCAGTACTTC.

This chain connects TRBV5-1 to TRBJ2-7, with 7 bases that match TRBD2. From germline, CDR1 is SGHRS and CDR2 YFSETQ. The trim removed 4 bases at V and 5 bases at J, leaving 6 bases unmatched. CDR3 length equals 13 residues. For the CDR3, the DNA is TGCGCCAGCAGCCCCCTCCGGGGGGACGAGCAGTACTTC. It yields the protein CASSPLRGDEQYF. Using reference TRBV5-1 and TRBJ2-7 for the parts outside the CDR3, the full variable domain is KAGVTQTPRYLIKTRGQQVTLSCSPISGHRSVSWYQQTPGQGLQFLFEYFSETQRNKGNFPGRFSGRQFSNSRSEMNVSTLELGDSALYLCASSPLRGDEQYFGPGTRLTVT.

The CDR3 loop is CASSLAYGQGYNQPQHF. The CDR3 bases are TGTGCCAGCAGCTTAGCCTATGGACAGGGCTACAATCAGCCCCAGCATTTT. The chain joins TRBV7-9 to TRBJ1-5, with 8 bases matching TRBD1. Trimming cost V 0 bases and J 3 bases; bases outside gene matches: 7. The CDR3 is made up of 17 amino acids. Germline V gene data show CDR1 as SEHNR and CDR2 as FQNEAQ (reference sequence).

The gene calls are TRBV12-3 or TRBV12-4 and TRBJ2-1; tentatively, D is TRBD1 (6 bases). With 5 bases removed from V and 0 bases from J, the gap between germline ends came to 14 bases. The CDR3 covers 16 residues. Written as DNA, the CDR3 is TGTGCCAGCAGTAACAGGGAAGAGGCCTCCTACAATGAGCAGTTCTTC. Its translation: CASSNREEASYNEQFF.

This clonotype was detected a few times. The chain couples TRBV4-1 to TRBJ1-2; maybe TRBD1 (5 bases). The V gene lost 1 base and the J gene lost 5 bases, with 11 bases spanning the gap. There are 14 residues in the CDR3. Germline V lookup: CDR1 MGHRA, CDR2 YSYEKL. CDR3 amino acids: CASSQAGVNYGYTF. In nucleotides, the CDR3 is TGCGCCAGCAGCCAAGCGGGGGTAAATTATGGCTACACCTTC.

V usage is TRBV7-2 and J usage is TRBJ2-1; D might be TRBD2 (6 bases). CDR3 length: 15 residues. Germline V CDR1 and CDR2: SGHTA, FQGNSA. V was shortened by 5 bases and J by 2 bases, with 13 bases between the two germline ends. CDR3 nucleotide sequence: TGTGCCAGCAGCCCTAAGCGGGTAACCTACAATGAGCAGTTCTTC. Encoded protein: CASSPKRVTYNEQFF.

Only a few counts were recorded for this clonotype. The chain combines TRBV20-1 with TRBJ1-4, with TRBD1 as a possible D gene (6 bases). The CDR3 has 15 residues. CDR1 DFQATT and CDR2 SNEGSKA come from the germline V gene (reference sequence). V was clipped by 0 bases and J by 10 bases, with 18 bases between them. CDR3 sequence reads: CSARDSPRQEGKLFF. In DNA, the CDR3 is TGCAGTGCTAGAGATTCCCCAAGACAGGAGGGAAAACTGTTTTTT.

The rearrangement links TRBV29-1 to TRBJ1-5; unclear D gene. CDR1 SQVTM and CDR2 ANQGSEA come from the germline V gene. The length of the CDR3 is 13 residues. The V end was cut by 1 base, the J end by 9 bases, with 13 bases between. This CDR3 reads CSVEASPSGPQHF. The CDR3 bases are TGCAGCGTTGAAGCGTCCCCGTCGGGGCCCCAGCATTTT.